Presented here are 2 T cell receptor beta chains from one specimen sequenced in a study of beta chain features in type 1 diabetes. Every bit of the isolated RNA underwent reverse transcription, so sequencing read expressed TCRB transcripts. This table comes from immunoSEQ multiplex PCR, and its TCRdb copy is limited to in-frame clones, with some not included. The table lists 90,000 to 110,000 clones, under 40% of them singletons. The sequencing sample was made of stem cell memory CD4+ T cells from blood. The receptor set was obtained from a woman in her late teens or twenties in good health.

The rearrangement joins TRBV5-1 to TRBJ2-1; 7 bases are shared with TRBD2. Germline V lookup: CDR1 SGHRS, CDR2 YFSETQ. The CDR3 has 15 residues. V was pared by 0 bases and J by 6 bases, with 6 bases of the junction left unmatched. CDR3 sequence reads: CASSLAAGVSNEQFF. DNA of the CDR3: TGCGCCAGCAGCTTGGCTGCGGGAGTGAGCAATGAGCAGTTCTTC.

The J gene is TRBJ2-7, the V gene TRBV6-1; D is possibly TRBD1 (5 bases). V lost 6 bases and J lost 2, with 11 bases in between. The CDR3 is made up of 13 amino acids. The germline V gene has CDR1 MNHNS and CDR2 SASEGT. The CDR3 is CASRYRPPYEQYF. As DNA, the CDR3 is TGTGCCAGCAGGTACAGGCCCCCCTACGAGCAGTACTTC.